This TCR beta chain stems from a study of cytomegalovirus exposure and HLA in healthy donors. In the PCR, 60 Vbeta and 13 Jbeta primers were used. Assay used: immunoSEQ multiplex PCR; TCRdb lists only in-frame clones, some missing. The sample has about 130,000 clones, 60% to 80% seen once. Looked up from germline, CDR1 is LNHDA and CDR2 is SQIVND (reference sequence). V lost 3 bases and J lost 4; bases outside the gene matches: 7. The CDR3 contains 16 residues. The TCR comes from an older woman in good health and CMV-seropositive. The chain has TRBV19 and TRBJ2-3, with 10 bases identical to TRBD2. Sequencing was carried out using PBMCs. CDR3 nucleotide sequence: TGTGCCAGTAGTATTACGGGACTAGCGCAGGCAGATACGCAGTATTTT. Its translation: CASSITGLAQADTQYF. The full variable domain, completed using reference TRBV19 and TRBJ2-3, is DGGITQSPKYLFRKEGQNVTLSCEQNLNHDAMYWYRQDPGQGLRLIYYSQIVNDFQKGDIAEGYSVSREKKESFPLTVTSAQKNPTAFYLCASSITGLAQADTQYFGPGTRLTVL.